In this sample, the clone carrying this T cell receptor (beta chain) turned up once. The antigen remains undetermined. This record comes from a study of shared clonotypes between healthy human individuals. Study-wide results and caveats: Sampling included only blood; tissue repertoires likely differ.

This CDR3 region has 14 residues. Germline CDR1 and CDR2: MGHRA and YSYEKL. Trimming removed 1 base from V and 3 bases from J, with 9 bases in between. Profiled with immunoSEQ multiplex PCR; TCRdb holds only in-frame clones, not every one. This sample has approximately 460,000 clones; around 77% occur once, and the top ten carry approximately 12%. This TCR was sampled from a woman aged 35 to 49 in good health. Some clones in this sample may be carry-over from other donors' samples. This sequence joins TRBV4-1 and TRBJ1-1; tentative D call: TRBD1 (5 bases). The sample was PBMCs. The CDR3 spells CASSQAQGHTEAFF. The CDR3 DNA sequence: TGCGCCAGCAGCCAAGCTCAGGGCCACACTGAAGCTTTCTTT.